This TCR beta chain was found in a study of monozygotic twins with inflammatory bowel disease. The CDR3 length is 17 residues. CDR1 SGHRS and CDR2 YFSETQ come from the germline V gene. TCRdb reanalyzed the 5' RACE reads, giving one entry per CDR3 protein sequence and no DNA. The listing records about 210,000 distinct CDR3 sequences. The chain recombines TRBV5-1 with TRBJ1-2; the D gene TCRdb calls, TRBD1, cannot be checked with no DNA. The clonotype was recovered from a human donor with ulcerative colitis or Crohn's disease, or a healthy co-twin of an affected twin (not recorded which). Input material: blood. The CDR3: CASSLGLRQGSNYGYTF. The variable domain in full, completed from reference TRBV5-1 and TRBJ1-2, reads KAGVTQTPRYLIKTRGQQVTLSCSPISGHRSVSWYQQTPGQGLQFLFEYFSETQRNKGNFPGRFSGRQFSNSRSEMNVSTLELGDSALYLCASSLGLRQGSNYGYTFGSGTRLTVV.